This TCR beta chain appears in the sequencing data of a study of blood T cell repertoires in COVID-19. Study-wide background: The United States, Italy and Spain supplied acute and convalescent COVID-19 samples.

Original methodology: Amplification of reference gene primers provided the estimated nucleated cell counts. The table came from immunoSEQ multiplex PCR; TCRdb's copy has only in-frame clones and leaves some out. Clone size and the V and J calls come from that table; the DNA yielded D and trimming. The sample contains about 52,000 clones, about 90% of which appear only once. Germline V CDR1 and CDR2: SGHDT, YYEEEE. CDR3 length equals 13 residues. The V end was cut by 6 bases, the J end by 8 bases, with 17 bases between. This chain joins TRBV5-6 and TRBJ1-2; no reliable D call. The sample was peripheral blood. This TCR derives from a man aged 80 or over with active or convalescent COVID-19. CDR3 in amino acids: CASNPRRARGYTF. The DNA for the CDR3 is TGTGCCAGCAACCCCCGGCGGGCTAGGGGCTACACCTTC.